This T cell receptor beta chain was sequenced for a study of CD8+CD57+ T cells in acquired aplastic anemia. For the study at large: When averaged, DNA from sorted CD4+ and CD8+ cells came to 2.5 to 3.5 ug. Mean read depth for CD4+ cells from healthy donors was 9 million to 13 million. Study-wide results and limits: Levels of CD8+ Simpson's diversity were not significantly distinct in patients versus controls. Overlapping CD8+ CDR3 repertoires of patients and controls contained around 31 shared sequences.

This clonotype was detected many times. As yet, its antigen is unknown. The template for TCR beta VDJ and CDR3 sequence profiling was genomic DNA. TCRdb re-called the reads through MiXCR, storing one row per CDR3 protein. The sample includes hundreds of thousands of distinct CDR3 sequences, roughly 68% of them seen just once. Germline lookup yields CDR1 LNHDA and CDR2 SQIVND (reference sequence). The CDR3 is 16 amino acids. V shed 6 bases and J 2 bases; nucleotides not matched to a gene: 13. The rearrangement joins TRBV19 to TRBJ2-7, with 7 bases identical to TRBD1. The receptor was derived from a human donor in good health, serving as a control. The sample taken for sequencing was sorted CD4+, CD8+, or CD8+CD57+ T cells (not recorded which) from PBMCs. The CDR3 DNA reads TGTGCCAGTAGCCCATTGAGAGGGGGCTCTCCCTACGAGCAGTACTTC. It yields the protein CASSPLRGGSPYEQYF. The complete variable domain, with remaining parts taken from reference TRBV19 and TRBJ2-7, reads DGGITQSPKYLFRKEGQNVTLSCEQNLNHDAMYWYRQDPGQGLRLIYYSQIVNDFQKGDIAEGYSVSREKKESFPLTVTSAQKNPTAFYLCASSPLRGGSPYEQYFGPGTRLTVT.